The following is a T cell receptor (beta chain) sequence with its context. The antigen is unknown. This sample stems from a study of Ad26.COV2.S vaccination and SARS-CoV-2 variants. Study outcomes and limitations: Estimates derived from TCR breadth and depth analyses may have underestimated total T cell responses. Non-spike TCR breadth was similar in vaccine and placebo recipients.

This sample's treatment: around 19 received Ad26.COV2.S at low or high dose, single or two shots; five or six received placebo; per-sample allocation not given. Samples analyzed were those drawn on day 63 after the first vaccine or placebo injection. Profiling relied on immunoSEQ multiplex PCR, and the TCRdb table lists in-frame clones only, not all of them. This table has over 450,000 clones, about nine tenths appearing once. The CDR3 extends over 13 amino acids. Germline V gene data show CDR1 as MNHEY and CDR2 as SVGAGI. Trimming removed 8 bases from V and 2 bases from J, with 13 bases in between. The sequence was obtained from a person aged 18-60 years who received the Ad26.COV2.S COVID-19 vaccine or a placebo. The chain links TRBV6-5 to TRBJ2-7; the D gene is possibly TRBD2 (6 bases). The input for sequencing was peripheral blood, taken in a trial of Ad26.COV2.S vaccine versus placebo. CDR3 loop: CASRRGLTYEQYF. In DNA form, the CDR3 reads TGTGCCAGCCGGCGGGGACTCACCTACGAGCAGTACTTC.